Listed below are T cell receptor beta chains from one sample, sequenced in a study of blood T cell repertoires in COVID-19. The assay was immunoSEQ multiplex PCR, and TCRdb's table has in-frame clones only and misses some. Altogether about 61,000 clones are present, approximately 84% being singletons, with the ten largest covering 5.1%. What was sequenced was peripheral blood. Receptors originate from a man older than 75 in a cohort sampled during active COVID-19. The CDR3 runs from the conserved cysteine through the conserved F or W. A D gene is named only where the DNA matches it firmly. Expanded clones get a size class; other rows say once, few or many, or leave the size out.

DNA: TGTGCCAGCAGCCAACACAGCCTGTCCCCTGAAGCTTTCTTT; CDR3: CASSQHSLSPEAFF; D: -; J: TRBJ1-1; size: -; V: TRBV14
DNA: TGCGCCAGCAGCCAAACGGGACTAGCGGGGGAGGATAGGGAGACCCAGTACTTC; CDR3: CASSQTGLAGEDRETQYF; D: TRBD2; J: TRBJ2-5; size: -; V: TRBV4-1
DNA: TGTGCCATCAGTGAGAAGCTAGCGGGGGCCCGCGGAGATACGCAGTATTTT; CDR3: CAISEKLAGARGDTQYF; D: TRBD2; J: TRBJ2-3; size: -; V: TRBV10-3
DNA: TGCAGCGTTAAACCGGGGAGCTTGGGCACTGAAGCTTTCTTT; CDR3: CSVKPGSLGTEAFF; D: -; J: TRBJ1-1; size: -; V: TRBV29-1
DNA: TGTGCCAGCAGCCGGGACAGGGGTGAGCAGTTCTTC; CDR3: CASSRDRGEQFF; D: TRBD1; J: TRBJ2-1; size: -; V: TRBV5-5
DNA: TGTGCCAGCAGCTTACGTGGCAGGAGGGGCACAGATACGCAGTATTTT; CDR3: CASSLRGRRGTDTQYF; D: -; J: TRBJ2-3; size: -; V: TRBV7-3
DNA: TGTGCCACCAGCAGAGAGGGCGGGACCTACAATGAGCAGTTCTTC; CDR3: CATSREGGTYNEQFF; D: -; J: TRBJ2-1; size: -; V: TRBV15
DNA: TGTGCCTGCACGGGACAGGGGGCAAGAACCTATAATTCACCCCTCCACTTT; CDR3: CACTGQGARTYNSPLHF; D: TRBD1; J: TRBJ1-6; size: once; V: TRBV30
DNA: TGCGCCAGCAGTGAGTCATTAGGACAGGGGACCCAAGAGACCCAGTACTTC; CDR3: CASSESLGQGTQETQYF; D: TRBD1; J: TRBJ2-5; size: -; V: TRBV10-2
DNA: TGTGCCAGCAGCCCAGGACGACGGGAGAATGGCTACACCTTC; CDR3: CASSPGRRENGYTF; D: -; J: TRBJ1-2; size: -; V: TRBV3-1/TRBV3-2
DNA: TGTGCCAGCACCTTAAACAGGGGTGACTATGGCTACACCTTC; CDR3: CASTLNRGDYGYTF; D: TRBD1; J: TRBJ1-2; size: once; V: TRBV5-4
DNA: TGTGCCAGCAGCTTAGGCAGGGGGGATTCACCCCTCCACTTT; CDR3: CASSLGRGDSPLHF; D: TRBD1; J: TRBJ1-6; size: few; V: TRBV7-9
DNA: TGTGCCTGGAGTGTACTAGGGACAGGGGCCGAGCAGTACTTC; CDR3: CAWSVLGTGAEQYF; D: TRBD1; J: TRBJ2-7; size: few; V: TRBV30
DNA: TGTGCCACCAGCAGACCGGGAAATTCCTACGAGCAGTACTTC; CDR3: CATSRPGNSYEQYF; D: -; J: TRBJ2-7; size: -; V: TRBV15
DNA: TGTGCCAGTAGCACCGGGACAGGGGGTTACAATGAGCAGTTCTTC; CDR3: CASSTGTGGYNEQFF; D: TRBD1; J: TRBJ2-1; size: -; V: TRBV19
DNA: TGTGCCAGCAGCCCAAGGGAGGACAGGTTAGCCAAAAACATTCAGTACTTC; CDR3: CASSPREDRLAKNIQYF; D: -; J: TRBJ2-4; size: -; V: TRBV9
DNA: TGCGCCAGCAGCGGAGGACAGGATATTTATGAGGGAGGAGAACTGTTTTTT; CDR3: CASSGGQDIYEGGELFF; D: TRBD1; J: TRBJ1-4; size: -; V: TRBV5-1